This T cell receptor (beta chain) was captured in a study of glioma-infiltrating T cells. Using RNA template, CDR3s of TCR alpha and beta were amplified with iRepertoire arm-PCR. TCRdb itself ran the multiplex PCR reads through MiXCR, one entry per CDR3 protein. The table shows approximately 190,000 distinct CDR3 sequences, with roughly a third occurring only once. This clonotype was seen at least ten times. This CDR3 spans 14 amino acids. V lost 1 base to trimming and J lost 8 bases; unmatched junction nucleotides: 7. Germline CDR1 and CDR2: SNHLY and FYNNEI. This TCR was recovered from a human donor with low-grade glioma or glioblastoma, undergoing nonglioma brain surgery, or in good health (not recorded which). J is TRBJ1-2 and V is TRBV2; 7 bases fit TRBD1. The sequencing sample was made of glioma tissue, nonneoplastic brain tissue, or PBMCs (not recorded which). The CDR3 protein is CASSEVEGAKGYTF. The CDR3 DNA is TGTGCCAGCAGTGAAGTTGAGGGGGCGAAGGGCTACACCTTC.